The sample holds a few counts of the clone carrying this T cell receptor (beta chain). The CDR3 does not close with the conserved phenylalanine or tryptophan, likely indicating a read error. No DNA is shown, since the ends of the CDR3 on it are uncertain; the CDR3 is the one TCRdb lists. The data belong to a study of tumor and adjacent non-tumor tissue in lung cancer. Germline loops: CDR1 SQVTM, CDR2 ANQGSEA. The CDR3 length equals 13 residues, ends included. TCRbeta libraries were built with three rounds of nested PCR, modified from ARM-PCR. A single record per CDR3 protein comes from TCRdb applying MiXCR to the multiplex PCR reads. The sample records 65,000 to 85,000 distinct CDR3 sequences, more than 75% being singletons. This sample's RNA came from whole unsorted tissue. This non-tumor lung sample came from over 3 cm beyond the tumor edge.

This TCR was recovered from a man aged 55-75 years with non-small cell lung cancer. Sequencing was carried out using distant non-tumor lung tissue. The J gene is TRBJ1-1, the V gene TRBV29-1; the D call in the table, TRBD1, was not verified against the DNA. CDR3 region: CSASAGGDTEALI.